A single T cell receptor (beta chain) is shown here with its context. The ends were cut back, 6 bases at V and 7 bases at J, with 18 bases in the middle. This CDR3 has 14 amino acids. Germline V gene sequence: CDR1 MRHNA, CDR2 SNTAGT. The table came from immunoSEQ multiplex PCR; TCRdb's copy has only in-frame clones and leaves some out. This sample carries some 120,000 clones, approximately 95% of them seen once, and the ten largest clones take around 3.6%. This sample is drawn from a study of control samples from healthy donors and cancer patients. The source material was blood. The receptor was isolated from a man in his thirties or forties in good health. V gene TRBV6-4 combines with J gene TRBJ1-1; tentative D call: TRBD1 (6 bases). The CDR3 DNA sequence: TGTGCCAGCAGCGAGGGGGAAGGGGCTGGTGAAGCTTTCTTT. Its protein is CASSEGEGAGEAFF.